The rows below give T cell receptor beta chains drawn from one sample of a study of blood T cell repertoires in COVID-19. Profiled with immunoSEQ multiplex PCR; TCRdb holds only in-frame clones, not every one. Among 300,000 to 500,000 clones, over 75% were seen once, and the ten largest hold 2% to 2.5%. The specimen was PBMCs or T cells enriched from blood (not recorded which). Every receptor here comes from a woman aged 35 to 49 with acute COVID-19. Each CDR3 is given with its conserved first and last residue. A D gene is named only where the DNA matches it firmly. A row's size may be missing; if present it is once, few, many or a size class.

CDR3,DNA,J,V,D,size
CAIGTGDSNQPQHF,TGTGCCATCGGAACAGGTGATAGCAATCAGCCCCAGCATTTT,TRBJ1-5,TRBV10-3,-,many
CASSLSQGAEAFF,TGCGCCAGCAGCCTTTCACAGGGGGCTGAAGCTTTCTTT,TRBJ1-1,TRBV5-1,TRBD1,-
CASSRDRVHSPLHF,TGTGCCAGCAGCCGCGACAGGGTTCATTCACCCCTCCACTTT,TRBJ1-6,TRBV6-5,TRBD1,-
CASRASGGDTGELFF,TGTGCCAGCAGAGCTAGCGGGGGGGACACCGGGGAGCTGTTTTTT,TRBJ2-2,TRBV7-2,TRBD2,-
CASSQVLDITKKGTEAFF,TGTGCCAGCAGCCAAGTCTTGGACATAACAAAGAAGGGAACTGAAGCTTTCTTT,TRBJ1-1,TRBV14,-,-
CASSLAVPGELFF,TGTGCCAGCAGCTTAGCGGTTCCCGGGGAGCTGTTTTTT,TRBJ2-2,TRBV11-2,-,-
CASSPPDRYSGANVLTF,TGTGCCAGCAGCCCCCCCGACAGATACTCTGGGGCCAACGTCCTGACTTTC,TRBJ2-6,TRBV9,-,-
CASSEYRGPYEQYF,TGTGCCAGCTCAGAGTACAGGGGCCCTTACGAGCAGTACTTC,TRBJ2-7,TRBV18,TRBD1,-
CASSGQVGGGDTQYF,TGCGCCAGCAGCGGTCAGGTCGGGGGTGGAGATACGCAGTATTTT,TRBJ2-3,TRBV5-1,-,-
CASRTGGHTEAFF,TGTGCCAGCCGGACAGGGGGCCACACTGAAGCTTTCTTT,TRBJ1-1,TRBV2,TRBD1,-
CASSLQGQGHEQYF,TGCGCCAGCAGCCTGCAGGGACAGGGCCACGAGCAGTACTTC,TRBJ2-7,TRBV5-1,TRBD1,-
CASSYGLRGWTEAFF,TGTGCCAGCAGTTACGGGCTCAGGGGATGGACTGAAGCTTTCTTT,TRBJ1-1,TRBV6-6,-,-